Listed below are T cell receptor beta chains from one sample, sequenced in a study of CD8+CD57+ T cells in acquired aplastic anemia. A single record per CDR3 protein comes from TCRdb applying MiXCR to the reads. Of 200,000 to 250,000 distinct CDR3 sequences listed, roughly 50% are singletons. Material for sequencing was sorted CD4+, CD8+, or CD8+CD57+ T cells (not recorded which) from PBMCs. The receptors come from a human donor with aplastic anemia. Both conserved end residues are part of each CDR3. D genes are given only for firm matches. Size is stated for part of the rows, as once, few or many counts, or as a class when the clone is expanded.

TRBJ2-7 | TRBD2 | TRBV20-1 | few | CSASQERGGQLSYEQYF | TGCAGTGCTAGCCAAGAGCGGGGGGGCCAACTATCGTACGAGCAGTACTTC
TRBJ2-1 | TRBD2 | TRBV10-2 | NA | CASSVPVIGLAGAYNEQFF | TGCGCCAGCAGTGTGCCCGTTATTGGACTAGCGGGGGCCTACAATGAGCAGTTCTTC
TRBJ2-3 | NA | TRBV28 | NA | CASSSGTDTQYF | TGTGCCAGCAGTTCGGGCACAGATACGCAGTATTTT
TRBJ2-2 | TRBD2 | TRBV7-2 | NA | CASTRLAGANTGELFF | TGTGCCAGCACCAGACTAGCGGGGGCGAACACCGGGGAGCTGTTTTTT
TRBJ2-3 | TRBD2 | TRBV7-3 | few | CASSSTSGGADTQYF | TGTGCCAGCAGCTCTACTAGCGGGGGGGCAGATACGCAGTATTTT
TRBJ1-6 | TRBD1 | TRBV15 | NA | CATSTTGLDPYNSPLHF | TGTGCCACCAGCACGACAGGGTTGGATCCTTATAATTCACCCCTCCACTTT
TRBJ2-1 | TRBD2 | TRBV2 | NA | CASSAGLAGLNEQFF | TGTGCCAGCAGCGCAGGACTAGCGGGGCTAAATGAGCAGTTCTTC
TRBJ2-7 | NA | TRBV7-3 | NA | CASSPGPGGVEQYF | TGTGCCAGCAGCCCTGGACCGGGGGGCGTCGAGCAGTACTTC
TRBJ1-2 | TRBD1 | TRBV4-1 | few | CASSQASGQGNYGYTF | TGCGCCAGCAGCCAAGCCTCCGGACAGGGGAACTATGGCTACACCTTC
TRBJ1-6 | NA | TRBV7-2 | NA | CASRPRGNSPLHF | TGTGCCAGCAGACCCCGCGGGAACTCACCCCTCCACTTT
TRBJ2-5 | NA | TRBV5-4 | NA | CASSIGGLETQYF | TGTGCCAGCAGTATCGGGGGGCTAGAGACCCAGTACTTC
TRBJ1-5 | TRBD1 | TRBV19 | many | CASSTTTGVSNQPQHF | TGTGCCAGTAGTACAACTACAGGGGTTAGCAATCAGCCCCAGCATTTT
TRBJ1-1 | NA | TRBV24-1 | NA | CATSDGHPGLEAFF | TGTGCCACCAGTGATGGTCACCCCGGCCTTGAAGCTTTCTTT
TRBJ1-2 | NA | TRBV10-3 | NA | CAISEPTIPGVFGYTF | TGTGCCATCAGTGAGCCTACAATTCCAGGGGTGTTTGGCTACACCTTC
TRBJ1-1 | NA | TRBV7-8 | many | CASSLLGRGLEAFF | TGTGCCAGCAGCTTACTAGGACGGGGACTCGAAGCTTTCTTT
TRBJ2-7 | NA | TRBV7-7 | NA | CASAPTNYEQYF | TGTGCTAGTGCACCTACAAATTACGAGCAGTACTTC
TRBJ2-7 | NA | TRBV25-1 | NA | CASGGNEQYF | TGTGCCAGCGGGGGCAACGAGCAGTACTTC
TRBJ1-2 | NA | TRBV7-9 | many | CASSALGQRYGYTF | TGTGCCAGCAGCGCTCTAGGACAGCGTTATGGCTACACCTTC
TRBJ1-4 | TRBD1 | TRBV2 | many | CASGRTGHGEKLFF | TGTGCCAGCGGGAGGACAGGGCACGGCGAAAAACTGTTTTTT
TRBJ1-1 | NA | TRBV25-1 | many | CASSDIGNTEAFF | TGTGCCAGCAGTGATATTGGGAACACTGAAGCTTTCTTT
TRBJ2-5 | NA | TRBV12-3/TRBV12-4 | many | CASKTEREQYF | TGTGCCAGCAAAACCGAGAGGGAGCAGTACTTC
TRBJ1-5 | NA | TRBV6-1 | many | CASIPEWGKDNQPQHF | TGTGCCAGCATCCCCGAGTGGGGAAAGGACAATCAGCCCCAGCATTTT
TRBJ1-2 | NA | TRBV7-6 | few | CASSSDQRGYGYTF | TGTGCCAGCAGCTCCGACCAGCGTGGCTATGGCTACACCTTC
TRBJ2-3 | NA | TRBV7-2 | few | CASSLEVDSTDTQYF | TGTGCCAGCAGCTTAGAGGTCGACAGCACAGATACGCAGTATTTT
TRBJ1-2 | NA | TRBV20-1 | many | CSIFGNRAGVYGYTF | TGCAGCATATTTGGGAATAGGGCTGGGGTCTATGGCTACACCTTC
TRBJ2-3 | NA | TRBV20-1 | NA | CSASIARLPTDTQYF | TGCAGTGCTAGCATTGCGAGGCTTCCCACAGATACGCAGTATTTT
TRBJ2-7 | NA | TRBV10-3 | NA | CAIRVGGSYEQYF | TGTGCCATCAGGGTCGGCGGCTCCTACGAGCAGTACTTC
TRBJ2-7 | TRBD1 | TRBV7-9 | NA | CASSPTGAGNEQYF | TGTGCTAGCAGCCCTACAGGGGCAGGTAACGAGCAGTACTTC
TRBJ2-6 | NA | TRBV6-6 | NA | CASSYSRTVAGANVLTF | TGTGCCAGCAGTTACTCGAGGACCGTAGCCGGGGCCAACGTCCTGACTTTC
TRBJ2-1 | TRBD2 | TRBV11-2 | many | CASSPGTTHNEQFF | TGTGCCAGCAGCCCCGGGACTACGCACAATGAGCAGTTCTTC
TRBJ2-7 | NA | TRBV6-6 | few | CASSNIGTVSYEQYF | TGTGCCAGCAGCAATATAGGGACCGTCTCCTACGAGCAGTACTTC
TRBJ2-5 | TRBD2 | TRBV20-1 | NA | CSAVRTSGETQYF | TGCAGTGCGGTCAGGACTAGCGGGGAGACCCAGTACTTC
TRBJ1-3 | TRBD1 | TRBV11-3 | few | CASSLTQGAGNTIYF | TGTGCCAGCAGTTTGACACAGGGGGCTGGAAACACCATATATTTT
TRBJ2-7 | NA | TRBV20-1 | NA | CSARSGYGEYEQYF | TGCAGTGCTAGATCAGGGTATGGAGAATACGAGCAGTACTTC
TRBJ2-2 | NA | TRBV7-2 | NA | CASSSAQGTGELFF | TGTGCCAGCAGCTCTGCACAGGGAACCGGGGAGCTGTTTTTT
TRBJ1-1 | NA | TRBV9 | NA | CASSPGREGAFF | TGTGCCAGCAGCCCGGGACGGGAGGGAGCTTTCTTT
TRBJ2-3 | NA | TRBV11-2 | few | CASSLAGAGPNTQYF | TGTGCCAGCAGCCTAGCTGGGGCGGGGCCAAATACGCAGTATTTT
TRBJ2-4 | NA | TRBV5-1 | NA | CASSLGRAGSNENIQYF | TGCGCCAGCAGCTTGGGGAGGGCAGGGAGTAATGAAAACATTCAGTACTTC
TRBJ2-5 | TRBD2 | TRBV5-1 | NA | CASSPGGVLETQYF | TGCGCCAGCAGCCCCGGGGGGGTGCTCGAGACCCAGTACTTC
TRBJ1-6 | TRBD1 | TRBV20-1 | NA | CSAATGDNSPLHF | TGCAGTGCTGCTACAGGGGATAATTCACCCCTCCACTTT
TRBJ1-1 | NA | TRBV5-8 | NA | CASSAQANTEAFF | TGTGCCAGCAGCGCGCAGGCGAACACTGAAGCTTTCTTT
TRBJ1-6 | NA | TRBV20-1 | many | CSARPRRSYNSPLHF | TGCAGTGCTAGACCCCGACGCTCCTATAATTCACCCCTCCACTTT
TRBJ2-5 | NA | TRBV20-1 | many | CSAPTSRKGRETQYF | TGCAGTGCCCCTACCTCGAGAAAGGGGAGGGAGACCCAGTACTTC
TRBJ1-2 | TRBD1 | TRBV5-8 | NA | CASSWSIYYRGSGYTF | TGTGCCAGCAGCTGGAGCATTTATTACAGGGGATCAGGCTACACCTTC
TRBJ2-7 | TRBD1 | TRBV29-1 | NA | CSVEEKQGHGEQYF | TGCAGCGTTGAAGAAAAACAGGGGCACGGGGAGCAGTACTTC
TRBJ1-2 | TRBD1 | TRBV3-1 | NA | CASSRGDRNYGYTF | TGTGCCAGCAGCCGGGGGGACAGGAACTATGGCTACACCTTC
TRBJ1-5 | NA | TRBV12-3/TRBV12-4 | NA | CASSFAGSHQPQHF | TGTGCCAGCAGTTTTGCAGGGTCACATCAGCCCCAGCATTTT
TRBJ1-3 | NA | TRBV30 | NA | CAWSVRTGSGNTIYF | TGTGCCTGGAGTGTCCGGACTGGCTCTGGAAACACCATATATTTT